Listed here are 32 T cell receptor beta chains from one sample, sequenced in a study of T cell responses to AZD1222 COVID-19 vaccine. The assay was immunoSEQ multiplex PCR, and TCRdb's table has in-frame clones only and misses some. The sample has around 110,000 clones, about 91% seen once; the top ten hold about a tenth. The material sequenced was peripheral blood, taken on day 0 of AZD1222 vaccination. The receptors stem from an adult in good health.

In this sample, this clone turned up once. The gene calls are TRBV5-1 and TRBJ2-1; 12 bases map to TRBD2. V was clipped by 2 bases and J by 9 bases; unmatched bases: 6. This CDR3 is built from 15 residues. Germline values: CDR1 SGHRS, CDR2 YFSETQ. The CDR3 sequence is CASSFWTSGDSEQFF. CDR3 sequence (DNA): TGCGCCAGCAGCTTTTGGACTAGCGGGGATAGTGAGCAGTTCTTC. Full variable domain (outside the CDR3, taken from reference TRBV5-1 and TRBJ2-1): KAGVTQTPRYLIKTRGQQVTLSCSPISGHRSVSWYQQTPGQGLQFLFEYFSETQRNKGNFPGRFSGRQFSNSRSEMNVSTLELGDSALYLCASSFWTSGDSEQFFGPGTRLTVL.

The chain has TRBV28 and TRBJ1-4; possibly TRBD1 for D (6 bases). Trimming took 3 bases from V and 10 from J, leaving 15 bases between them. The CDR3 length is 14 residues. CDR1 MDHEN and CDR2 SYDVKM come from the germline V gene. The CDR3 sequence: CASSFSGGPGKLFF. The CDR3 DNA reads as TGTGCCAGCAGTTTTTCCGGGGGGCCCGGAAAACTGTTTTTT. Together with reference TRBV28 and TRBJ1-4, the CDR3 gives the full variable domain: DVKVTQSSRYLVKRTGEKVFLECVQDMDHENMFWYRQDPGLGLRLIYFSYDVKMKEKGDIPEGYSVSREKKERFSLILESASTNQTSMYLCASSFSGGPGKLFFGSGTQLSVL.

V is TRBV19 and J is TRBJ1-5; D gene uncertain. The CDR3 is 14 amino acids. Between the trimmed V and J ends, which lost 4 bases and 0 bases, there was a span of 7 bases. Germline V lookup: CDR1 LNHDA, CDR2 SQIVND (reference sequence). CDR3 sequence reads: CASSSGRSNQPQHF. In DNA, the CDR3 is TGTGCCAGTAGTAGCGGGCGTAGCAATCAGCCCCAGCATTTT. Looking up the rest from reference TRBV19 and TRBJ1-5 gives the full variable domain: DGGITQSPKYLFRKEGQNVTLSCEQNLNHDAMYWYRQDPGQGLRLIYYSQIVNDFQKGDIAEGYSVSREKKESFPLTVTSAQKNPTAFYLCASSSGRSNQPQHFGDGTRLSIL.

The chain combines TRBV29-1 with TRBJ1-1; D may be TRBD1 (5 bases). The CDR3 is 13 amino acids. Germline V gives CDR1 SQVTM, CDR2 ANQGSEA. Trimming cost V 4 bases and J 4 bases, with 13 bases left between them. CDR3 sequence: CSVVPRERTEAFF. The CDR3 region has the DNA TGCAGCGTTGTTCCCAGGGAGCGCACTGAAGCTTTCTTT. Drawing the rest from reference TRBV29-1 and TRBJ1-1, the complete variable domain is SAVISQKPSRDICQRGTSLTIQCQVDSQVTMMFWYRQQPGQSLTLIATANQGSEATYESGFVIDKFPISRPNLTFSTLTVSNMSPEDSSIYLCSVVPRERTEAFFGQGTRLTVV.

V gene TRBV5-1 combines with J gene TRBJ2-6; no definite D call. The germline CDR1 and CDR2 sequences are SGHRS and YFSETQ. V was cut by 0 bases and J by 3 bases, with 10 bases left in between. The CDR3 extends over 16 amino acids. The CDR3 sequence: CASSLGRWVGANVLTF. CDR3 coding DNA: TGCGCCAGCAGCTTGGGCCGGTGGGTTGGGGCCAACGTCCTGACTTTC.

The chain is built from TRBV10-3 and TRBJ2-1; 10 bases are a match to TRBD2. The CDR3 runs to 19 residues. Unmatched junction bases numbered 11, after V lost 3 bases and J lost 0 bases. Germline CDR1 is ENHRY and CDR2 is SYGVKD. DNA of the CDR3: TGTGCCATCAGTGACATTCTCCTAGCGGGAGACGGCTCCTACAATGAGCAGTTCTTC. It specifies CAISDILLAGDGSYNEQFF.

The chain employs TRBV15 and TRBJ2-5; 9 nucleotides align to TRBD1. CDR1 and CDR2 from the germline V gene are LNHNV and YYDKDF (reference sequence). The J segment lost 4 bases and the V segment lost 1 base, leaving 7 bases of the junction unmatched. The CDR3 consists of 16 residues. Written as DNA, the CDR3 is TGTGCCACCAGCAGAGCCTCCGGGACAGGGAGAGAGACCCAGTACTTC. It codes for CATSRASGTGRETQYF.

CDR3 DNA sequence: TGTGCCAGCAGTCTCATGACAGGGATCGGTCAGCCCCAGCATTTT. It encodes CASSLMTGIGQPQHF. The chain uses TRBV27 and TRBJ1-5; 7 nucleotides match TRBD1. There are 15 residues in the CDR3. CDR1 and CDR2 from the germline V gene are MNHEY and SMNVEV (reference sequence). V lost 5 bases to trimming and J lost 6 bases; unmatched junction nucleotides: 10.

The chain recombines TRBV10-3 with TRBJ2-2, with D unresolved. In germline, CDR1 is ENHRY, CDR2 SYGVKD. This CDR3 region has 14 residues. V lost 1 base and J 1 base, leaving 4 bases between the germline ends. The CDR3 sequence is CAISELMNTGELFF. The CDR3 DNA sequence: TGTGCCATCAGTGAGTTGATGAACACCGGGGAGCTGTTTTTT.

The chain uses TRBV18 and TRBJ1-1; no clear D gene. The germline CDR1 and CDR2 sequences are KGHSH and LQKENI. This CDR3 spans 13 amino acids. V was trimmed by 2 bases and J by 8 bases, leaving 12 bases between them. The CDR3 protein is CASSPRLMEEAFF. The CDR3 DNA is TGTGCCAGCTCACCAAGGCTGATGGAAGAAGCTTTCTTT. The variable domain in full, completed from reference TRBV18 and TRBJ1-1, reads NAGVMQNPRHLVRRRGQEARLRCSPMKGHSHVYWYRQLPEEGLKFMVYLQKENIIDESGMPKERFSAEFPKEGPSILRIQQVVRGDSAAYFCASSPRLMEEAFFGQGTRLTVV.

The chain links TRBV18 to TRBJ1-5, with a tentative D call TRBD1 (5 bases). Germline-derived CDR1 and CDR2 are KGHSH and LQKENI. The CDR3 extends over 15 amino acids. V shed 6 bases and J shed 0 bases, with 12 bases lying between them. The DNA of the CDR3 is TGTGCCAGCTCGACGACAGAACATAGCAATCAGCCCCAGCATTTT. This sequence encodes CASSTTEHSNQPQHF.

This rearrangement joins TRBV7-9 to TRBJ2-5; D gene ambiguous. This CDR3 spans 14 amino acids. Germline V gene sequence: CDR1 SEHNR, CDR2 FQNEAQ (reference sequence). Between the trimmed V and J ends, which lost 2 bases and 2 bases, there was a span of 9 bases. The CDR3 DNA is TGTGCCAGCAGCTTATTGGGCTTTCAAGAGACCCAGTACTTC. It specifies CASSLLGFQETQYF.

V gene TRBV27 combines with J gene TRBJ1-4, with no clear D. The CDR3 is 16 amino acids. The V end was cut by 5 bases, the J end by 5 bases, with 18 bases between. Germline CDR1 reads MNHEY; CDR2 reads SMNVEV (reference sequence). CDR3 in amino acids: CASSPLFSSGNEKLFF. The CDR3 coding sequence is TGTGCCAGCAGTCCGCTATTCAGCTCCGGGAATGAAAAACTGTTTTTT.

The chain carries TRBV28 and TRBJ1-5; 8 positions match TRBD1. The V gene's germline CDR1 is MDHEN and CDR2 SYDVKM. The junction had 5 bases not matched to a gene; V was cut back by 4 bases and J by 6 bases. The CDR3 is 14 amino acids. CDR3 protein: CASSSRQGSQPQHF. The CDR3 DNA reads TGTGCCAGCAGTTCGCGACAGGGGAGTCAGCCCCAGCATTTT.

This clone turned up a few times. At one of its ends the junction is not consistent with the germline gene, which may arise from a read error. CDR3 nucleotide sequence: TGTGCCAGCAGTCAAGACAGCCTCTACCAGCAGTACTTC. It translates to CASSQDSLYQQYF. This chain uses TRBV2 with TRBJ2-7; possible D gene TRBD1, 5 bases. There are 13 residues in the CDR3. Germline loops: CDR1 SNHLY, CDR2 FYNNEI.

This clone was recorded only once. The chain combines TRBV7-9 with TRBJ2-3, with TRBD1 matching 11 bases. With V trimmed by 5 bases and J by 4 bases, 11 bases remained unmatched. The germline gives CDR1 SEHNR, CDR2 FQNEAQ (reference sequence). The CDR3 spans 17 residues. CDR3: CASSAWTGGAGADTQYF. DNA of the CDR3: TGTGCCAGCAGCGCATGGACAGGGGGCGCGGGCGCAGATACGCAGTATTTT.

The rearrangement uses TRBV7-3 and TRBJ2-3; TRBD2 aligns across 10 bases. Germline CDR1 and CDR2: SGHTA and FQGTGA. There are 16 residues in the CDR3. The V and J ends lost 5 bases and 3 bases, in that order; junction bases with no gene match: 8. DNA of the CDR3: TGTGCCAGCAGCCCTGGGGTAGCGGGAGGTACAGATACGCAGTATTTT. Its protein product is CASSPGVAGGTDTQYF.

This clone was detected once. The V and J genes are TRBV6-2 or TRBV6-3 and TRBJ2-1; 8 bases map to TRBD1. Germline V lookup: CDR1 MNHEY, CDR2 SVGEGT. J was trimmed by 7 bases and V by 0 bases; bases with no gene match: 20. The CDR3 contains 20 residues. As DNA, the CDR3 is TGTGCCAGCAGTTACTCGATCCCGGACAGGGAAACTACGGGACGGAATGAGCAGTTCTTC. This translates into CASSYSIPDRETTGRNEQFF.

This chain connects TRBV7-9 to TRBJ1-2; D uncertain. V lost 3 bases, J lost 2 bases, and 4 bases lay in between. The CDR3 length is 12 residues. CDR1 is SEHNR and CDR2 is FQNEAQ in the germline V gene (reference sequence). CDR3 DNA sequence: TGTGCCAGCAGCTTCGGCAACTATGGCTACACCTTC. Amino acids: CASSFGNYGYTF.

V is TRBV7-2 and J is TRBJ2-5; D remains unclear. Germline V gene data show CDR1 as SGHTA and CDR2 as FQGNSA. Trimming removed 1 base at V and 0 bases at J, with 9 bases between. This CDR3 spans 15 amino acids. CDR3 amino acids: CASSLGLQYQETQYF. The CDR3 DNA reads as TGTGCCAGCAGCTTAGGACTTCAGTACCAAGAGACCCAGTACTTC.

The genes are TRBV9 and TRBJ2-3; TRBD2 matches at 14 bases. The CDR3 is 17 residues long. V shed 0 bases, J shed 6 bases, and the junction held 6 bases outside the gene matches. Germline CDR1 and CDR2: SGDLS and YYNGEE. The CDR3 DNA follows: TGTGCCAGCAGCGTAGCGGGACTAGCGGGAGTTGGGGATACGCAGTATTTT. This gives the protein CASSVAGLAGVGDTQYF.

The chain carries TRBV7-9 and TRBJ1-1; TRBD1 matches 8 bases. V lost 6 bases and J lost 3; bases outside the gene matches: 3. The CDR3 has 13 residues. The germline V gene has CDR1 SEHNR and CDR2 FQNEAQ (reference sequence). The CDR3 protein is CASRPQGDTEAFF. As DNA, the CDR3 is TGTGCCAGCAGGCCACAGGGGGACACTGAAGCTTTCTTT. Full variable domain (outside the CDR3, taken from reference TRBV7-9 and TRBJ1-1): DTGVSQNPRHKITKRGQNVTFRCDPISEHNRLYWYRQTLGQGPEFLTYFQNEAQLEKSRLLSDRFSAERPKGSFSTLEIQRTEQGDSAMYLCASRPQGDTEAFFGQGTRLTVV.

V gene TRBV6-2 or TRBV6-3 combines with J gene TRBJ1-5; possible D gene TRBD1, 6 bases. V was cut by 5 bases and J by 4 bases, with 15 bases left in between. The CDR3 is 15 amino acids. Germline V gives CDR1 MNHEY, CDR2 SVGEGT. CDR3 DNA sequence: TGTGCCAGCAGTCCGCTAGAAGGGGGAAATCAGCCCCAGCATTTT. Translating it yields CASSPLEGGNQPQHF.

The chain couples TRBV7-2 to TRBJ1-2; D unresolved. This CDR3 has 14 amino acids. The ends were cut back, 4 bases at V and 4 bases at J, with 13 bases in the middle. Germline V gives CDR1 SGHTA, CDR2 FQGNSA. The CDR3 is CASSSYDRVYGYTF. Written as DNA, the CDR3 is TGTGCCAGCAGCTCGTATGACCGAGTCTATGGCTACACCTTC.

V gene TRBV7-3 combines with J gene TRBJ2-3; 13 positions agree with TRBD2. Germline assignment: CDR1 SGHTA and CDR2 FQGTGA. The CDR3 has 17 amino acids. The junction had 5 bases not matched to a gene; V was cut back by 5 bases and J by 0 bases. The CDR3 DNA follows: TGTGCCAGCAGCCAGGGACTAGCGGGGACTAGCACAGATACGCAGTATTTT. Translation gives CASSQGLAGTSTDTQYF.

The J gene is TRBJ1-6, the V gene TRBV5-5; D is perhaps TRBD1 (5 bases). Germline loops: CDR1 SGHKS, CDR2 YYEKEE (reference sequence). V was shortened by 4 bases and J by 0 bases, with 8 bases between the two germline ends. The CDR3 extends over 15 amino acids. The CDR3, as DNA: TGTGCCAGCAGCGAGGGGCTCTCCTATAATTCACCCCTCCACTTT. Translating gives CASSEGLSYNSPLHF.

The chain carries TRBV6-5 and TRBJ1-2; D unresolved. The V end lost 6 bases, the J end lost 1 base, and 6 bases lay between the germline ends. The CDR3 totals 12 residues. Germline V gene sequence: CDR1 MNHEY, CDR2 SVGAGI. CDR3 nucleotides: TGTGCCAGCAGCACAGATAACTATGGCTACACCTTC. Its translation is CASSTDNYGYTF.

The chain employs TRBV28 and TRBJ1-1; no clear D. CDR3 length equals 12 residues. The V gene's germline CDR1 is MDHEN and CDR2 SYDVKM. The V end lost 4 bases, the J end lost 5 bases, and 8 bases lay between the germline ends. The CDR3 sequence is CASSYGETEAFF. CDR3 nucleotides: TGTGCCAGCAGTTATGGGGAAACTGAAGCTTTCTTT.

CDR3 bases: TGTGCCAGCAGCACCCGGGGGGCTAGCAACACCGGGGAGCTGTTTTTT. Translating it yields CASSTRGASNTGELFF. The V call is TRBV9, the J call TRBJ2-2; perhaps TRBD2 as D (7 bases). CDR3 length: 16 residues. CDR1 and CDR2 from the germline V gene are SGDLS and YYNGEE. Trimming left V 4 bases short and J 2 bases short, with 15 bases between.

This chain uses TRBV18 with TRBJ2-7; D tentatively fits TRBD1 or TRBD2 (5 bases each). CDR1 is KGHSH and CDR2 is LQKENI in the germline V gene. The CDR3 sequence is 16 residues long. The germline V and J ends were trimmed by 3 bases and 2 bases, with 17 bases remaining between them. CDR3: CASSPRSAGATYEQYF. The CDR3 bases are TGTGCCAGCTCACCTCGGTCCGCCGGGGCCACCTACGAGCAGTACTTC.

This clone was seen only a few times. This CDR3 reads CASTNPLGGYTF. CDR3 bases: TGTGCCAGCACTAACCCCCTCGGTGGCTACACCTTC. The genes are TRBV6-5 and TRBJ1-2; no definite D call. Trimming took 7 bases from V and 7 from J, leaving 13 bases between them. This CDR3 region has 12 residues. Germline CDR1 and CDR2: MNHEY and SVGAGI.

The CDR3 DNA reads as TGTGCCAGCAGCTTGGACAGGGTGTTATTAGAGCAGTACTTC. Protein: CASSLDRVLLEQYF. This rearrangement joins TRBV7-8 to TRBJ2-7, with 8 bases identical to TRBD1. Germline trimming cut 3 bases from V and 7 bases from J; bases unmatched to any gene: 8. The CDR3 runs to 14 residues. Germline V gene data show CDR1 as SGHVS and CDR2 as FQNEAQ.